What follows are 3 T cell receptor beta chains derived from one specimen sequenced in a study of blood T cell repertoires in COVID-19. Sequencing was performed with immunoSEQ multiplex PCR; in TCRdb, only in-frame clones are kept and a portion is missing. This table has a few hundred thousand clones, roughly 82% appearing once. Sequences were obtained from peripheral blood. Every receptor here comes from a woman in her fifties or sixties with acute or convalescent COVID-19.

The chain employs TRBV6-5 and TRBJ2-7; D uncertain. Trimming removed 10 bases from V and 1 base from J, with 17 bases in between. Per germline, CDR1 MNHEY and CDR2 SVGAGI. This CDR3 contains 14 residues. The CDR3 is CATQDLGQSYEQYF. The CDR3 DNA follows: TGTGCCACCCAAGACCTAGGTCAGTCCTACGAGCAGTACTTC.

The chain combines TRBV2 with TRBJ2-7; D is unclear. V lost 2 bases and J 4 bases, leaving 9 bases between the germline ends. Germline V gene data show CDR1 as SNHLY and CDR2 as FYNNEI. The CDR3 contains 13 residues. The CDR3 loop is CASSEQKSYEQYF. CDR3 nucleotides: TGTGCCAGCAGTGAACAGAAATCGTACGAGCAGTACTTC.

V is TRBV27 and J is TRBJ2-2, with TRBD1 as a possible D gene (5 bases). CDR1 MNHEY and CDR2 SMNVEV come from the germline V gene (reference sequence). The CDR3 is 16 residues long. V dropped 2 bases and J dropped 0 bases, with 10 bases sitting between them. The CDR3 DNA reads TGTGCCAGCAGTTTACTCAAGGGGCCGAACACCGGGGAGCTGTTTTTT. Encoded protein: CASSLLKGPNTGELFF.